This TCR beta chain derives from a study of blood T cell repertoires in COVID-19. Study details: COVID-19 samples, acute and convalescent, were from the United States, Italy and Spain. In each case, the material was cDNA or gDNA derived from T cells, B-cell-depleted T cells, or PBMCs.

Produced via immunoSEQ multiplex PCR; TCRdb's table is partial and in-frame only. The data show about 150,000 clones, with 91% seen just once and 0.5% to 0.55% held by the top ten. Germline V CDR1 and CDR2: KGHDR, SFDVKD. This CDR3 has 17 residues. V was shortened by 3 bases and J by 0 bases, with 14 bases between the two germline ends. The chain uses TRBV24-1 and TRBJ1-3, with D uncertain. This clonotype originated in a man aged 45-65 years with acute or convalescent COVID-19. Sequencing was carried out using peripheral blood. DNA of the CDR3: TGTGCCACCAGTGATCCCCCTCTAGGTCCCTCTGGAAACACCATATATTTT. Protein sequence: CATSDPPLGPSGNTIYF.